This entry lists 8 T cell receptor beta chains sequenced from one sample in a study of blood T cell repertoires in COVID-19. Clones were sequenced by immunoSEQ multiplex PCR, and TCRdb holds only the in-frame ones, with some missing. The sample includes roughly 240,000 clones, about 80% seen only once; the top ten take 1.5% to 2%. Sequenced material: peripheral blood. The receptors originated from a woman older than 75 with acute or convalescent COVID-19.

The chain recombines TRBV6-2 or TRBV6-3 with TRBJ1-2; 7 bases match TRBD1. The CDR3 is 12 residues long. J was trimmed by 7 bases and V by 6 bases; bases with no gene match: 5. Per germline, CDR1 MNHEY and CDR2 SVGEGT. CDR3 nucleotide sequence: TGTGCCAGCAGCACGACAGGGACTGGCTACACCTTC. It yields the protein CASSTTGTGYTF.

The V and J genes are TRBV6-5 and TRBJ2-7; TRBD1 matches 7 bases. Germline CDR1 MNHEY, CDR2 SVGAGI. V shed 2 bases and J 2 bases; nucleotides not matched to a gene: 6. The CDR3 sequence is 15 residues long. The CDR3 region is CASSYQNDRAYEQYF. The CDR3 nucleotides are TGTGCCAGCAGTTACCAAAACGACAGGGCCTACGAGCAGTACTTC.

Regarding this clone: This same CDR3 is encoded by further DNA sequences in the sample. V is TRBV9 and J is TRBJ2-1; 7 bases are shared with TRBD2. The junction had 3 bases not matched to a gene; V was cut back by 0 bases and J by 0 bases. Germline V lookup: CDR1 SGDLS, CDR2 YYNGEE. The CDR3 length is 16 residues. CDR3: CASSVGGGSSYNEQFF. CDR3 DNA sequence: TGTGCCAGCAGCGTAGGGGGCGGGAGCTCCTACAATGAGCAGTTCTTC. The full variable domain, rest sourced from reference TRBV9 and TRBJ2-1, is DSGVTQTPKHLITATGQRVTLRCSPRSGDLSVYWYQQSLDQGLQFLIQYYNGEERAKGNILERFSAQQFPDLHSELNLSSLELGDSALYFCASSVGGGSSYNEQFFGPGTRLTVL.

In nucleotides, the CDR3 is TGTGCCAGCTCAGAGTCCTACGAGCAGTACTTC. Protein product: CASSESYEQYF. J is TRBJ2-7 and V is TRBV18; D remains unclear. The length of the CDR3 is 11 residues. The V gene lost 5 bases and the J gene lost 1 base, with 3 bases spanning the gap. Germline values: CDR1 KGHSH, CDR2 LQKENI.

For this clone: Other DNA variants within this sample encode the same CDR3. The rearrangement links TRBV20-1 to TRBJ2-3; TRBD2 agrees at 7 bases. The CDR3 sequence is 13 residues long. The J segment lost 4 bases and the V segment lost 3 bases, leaving 4 bases of the junction unmatched. Germline V gene lookup returns CDR1 DFQATT and CDR2 SNEGSKA (reference sequence). The CDR3 protein is CSASGGGADTQYF. The CDR3 DNA reads as TGCAGTGCTAGTGGGGGAGGGGCAGATACGCAGTATTTT.

This chain links TRBV11-2 with TRBJ2-1, with 9 nucleotides matching TRBD2. CDR3 size: 15 residues. CDR1 and CDR2 (germline): SGHAT, FQNNGV. V lost 6 bases, J lost 9 bases, and 12 bases stayed unmatched. CDR3 DNA sequence: TGTGCCAGCAGTCGACTTAGCGGGAGTTGGGGTGAGCAGTTCTTC. It yields the protein CASSRLSGSWGEQFF.

The chain is built from TRBV6-6 and TRBJ1-5; no reliable D call. The CDR3 loop spans 16 amino acids. The ends were cut back, 6 bases at V and 0 bases at J, with 15 bases in the middle. The germline V gene encodes CDR1 MNHNY and CDR2 SVGAGI (reference sequence). The CDR3 bases are TGTGCCAGCAGAAACCCGACGGCGGATAGCAATCAGCCCCAGCATTTT. This sequence encodes CASRNPTADSNQPQHF.

The V call is TRBV19, the J call TRBJ2-1; TRBD2 agrees at 10 bases. The CDR3 has 15 amino acids. Germline V gives CDR1 LNHDA, CDR2 SQIVND (reference sequence). V shed 7 bases, J shed 0 bases, and the junction held 3 bases outside the gene matches. CDR3 coding DNA: TGTGCCAGTAAACCTAGCGGGAGCTCCTACAATGAGCAGTTCTTC. Translated, it gives CASKPSGSSYNEQFF.